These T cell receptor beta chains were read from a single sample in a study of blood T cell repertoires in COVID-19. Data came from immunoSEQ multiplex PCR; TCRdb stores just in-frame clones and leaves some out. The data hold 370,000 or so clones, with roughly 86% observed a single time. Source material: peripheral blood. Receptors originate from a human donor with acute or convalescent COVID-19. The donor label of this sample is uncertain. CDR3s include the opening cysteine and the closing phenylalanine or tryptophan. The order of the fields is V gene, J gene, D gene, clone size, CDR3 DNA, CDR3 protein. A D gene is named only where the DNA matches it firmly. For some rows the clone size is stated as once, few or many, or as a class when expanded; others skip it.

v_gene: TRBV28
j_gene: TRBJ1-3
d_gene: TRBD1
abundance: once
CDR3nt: TGTGCCAGCAGTGAGAGGACAGGGGGTGGAAACACCATATATTTT
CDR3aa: CASSERTGGGNTIYF

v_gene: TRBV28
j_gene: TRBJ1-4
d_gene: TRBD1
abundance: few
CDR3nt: TGTGCCAGCAGTCCTCTAAAGACAGGGGATAATGAAAAACTGTTTTTT
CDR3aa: CASSPLKTGDNEKLFF

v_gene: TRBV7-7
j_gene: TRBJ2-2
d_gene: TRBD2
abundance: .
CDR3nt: TGTGCCAGCAGGAAAAGCGGGGGCACGAACACCGGGGAGCTGTTTTTT
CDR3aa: CASRKSGGTNTGELFF

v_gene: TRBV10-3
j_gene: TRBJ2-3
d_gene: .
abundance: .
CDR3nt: TGTGCCATCAGTGATGGGCGCACAGATACGCAGTATTTT
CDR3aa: CAISDGRTDTQYF

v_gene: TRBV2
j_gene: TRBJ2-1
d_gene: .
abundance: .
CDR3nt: TGTGCCAGCAGTGTGAGTCGGGGAAACGGGAATGAGCAGTTCTTC
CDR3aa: CASSVSRGNGNEQFF

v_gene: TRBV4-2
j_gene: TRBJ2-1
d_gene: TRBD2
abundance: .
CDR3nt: TGTGCCAGCAGCCACGGTAGCGGGGGCTACAATGAGCAGTTCTTC
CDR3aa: CASSHGSGGYNEQFF

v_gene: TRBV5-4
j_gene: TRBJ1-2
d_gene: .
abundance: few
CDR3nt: TGTGCCAGCACCCGAAACCGGGACACCCCGTTTTATGGCTACACCTTC
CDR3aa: CASTRNRDTPFYGYTF

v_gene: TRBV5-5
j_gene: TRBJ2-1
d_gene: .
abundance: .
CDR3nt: TGTGCCAGCAGCTTGAGCGCGGGGTCCTACAATGAGCAGTTCTTC
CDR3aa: CASSLSAGSYNEQFF

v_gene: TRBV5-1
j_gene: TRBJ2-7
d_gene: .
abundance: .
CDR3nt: TGCGCCAGCAGCTTATCGGGGGACAGCTTCTACGAGCAGTACTTC
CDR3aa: CASSLSGDSFYEQYF

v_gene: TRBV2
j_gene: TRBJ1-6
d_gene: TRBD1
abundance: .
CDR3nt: TGTGCCAGCAGGAAGGACAGGACTCTTAATTCACCCCTCCACTTT
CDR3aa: CASRKDRTLNSPLHF

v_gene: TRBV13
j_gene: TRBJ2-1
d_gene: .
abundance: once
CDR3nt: TGTGCCAGCAGCTTAGAGTGGCGGGATGGTTCCTACAATGAGCAGTTCTTC
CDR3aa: CASSLEWRDGSYNEQFF

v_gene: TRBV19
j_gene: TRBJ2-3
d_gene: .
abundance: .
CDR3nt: TGTGCCAGTAGTATACAGGGGAAGGGCACAGATACGCAGTATTTT
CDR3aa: CASSIQGKGTDTQYF

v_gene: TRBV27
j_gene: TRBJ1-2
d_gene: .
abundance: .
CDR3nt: TGTGCCAGCAGTTTAGTTCCCGGCAGGAACTATGGCTACACCTTC
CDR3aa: CASSLVPGRNYGYTF

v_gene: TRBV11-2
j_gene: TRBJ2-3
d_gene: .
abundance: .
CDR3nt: TGTGCCAGCAGCCTAAAGGACTGGGTAGATACGCAGTATTTT
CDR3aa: CASSLKDWVDTQYF

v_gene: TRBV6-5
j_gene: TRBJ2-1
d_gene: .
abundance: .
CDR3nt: TGTGCCAGCAGCAGAAGAGGTGATGAGCAGTTCTTC
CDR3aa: CASSRRGDEQFF

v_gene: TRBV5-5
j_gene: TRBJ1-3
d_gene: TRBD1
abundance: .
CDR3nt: TGTGCCAGCAGCTTGGACCCAGGGGGGGGAAACACCATATATTTT
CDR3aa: CASSLDPGGGNTIYF

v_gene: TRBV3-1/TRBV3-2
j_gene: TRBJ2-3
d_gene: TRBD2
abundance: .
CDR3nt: TGTGCCAGCAGAGCGGGGGGGGCGGATACGCAGTATTTT
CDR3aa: CASRAGGADTQYF

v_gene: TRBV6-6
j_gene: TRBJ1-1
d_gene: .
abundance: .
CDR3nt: TGTGCCAGCAGTATACAGGGCACTGAAGCTTTCTTT
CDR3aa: CASSIQGTEAFF

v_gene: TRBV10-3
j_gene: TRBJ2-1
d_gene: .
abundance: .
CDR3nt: TGTGCCATCGGGCGAAGCGGAGCTGATGGGAATGAGCAGTTCTTC
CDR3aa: CAIGRSGADGNEQFF

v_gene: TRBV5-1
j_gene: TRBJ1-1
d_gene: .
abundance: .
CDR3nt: TGCGCCAGCAGGTCTCGGGACACTGAAGCTTTCTTT
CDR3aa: CASRSRDTEAFF

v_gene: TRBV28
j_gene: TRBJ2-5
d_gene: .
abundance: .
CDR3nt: TGTGCCAGCAGTTTATACCGCGGTCAAGAGACCCAGTACTTC
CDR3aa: CASSLYRGQETQYF

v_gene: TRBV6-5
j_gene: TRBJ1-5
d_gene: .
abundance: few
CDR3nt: TGTGCCAGCAAGATGACAGCTCATAGCAATCAGCCCCAGCATTTT
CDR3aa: CASKMTAHSNQPQHF

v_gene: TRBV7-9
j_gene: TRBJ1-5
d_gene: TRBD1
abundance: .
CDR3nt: TGTGCCAGCAGCCGGACAGGGGGCTATAGCAATCAGCCCCAGCATTTT
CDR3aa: CASSRTGGYSNQPQHF

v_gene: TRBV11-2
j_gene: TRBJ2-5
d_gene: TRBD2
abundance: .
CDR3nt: TGTGCCAGCAGCTTAGAGGGACTAGCGGGAACTACGTCCTCCCAAGAGACCCAGTACTTC
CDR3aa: CASSLEGLAGTTSSQETQYF

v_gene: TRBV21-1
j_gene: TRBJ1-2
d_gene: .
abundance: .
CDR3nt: TGTGCCAGCAGAAATGGGCCGGAATACTATGGCTACACCTTC
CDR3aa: CASRNGPEYYGYTF

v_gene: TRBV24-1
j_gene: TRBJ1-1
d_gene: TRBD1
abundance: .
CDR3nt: TGTGCCACCAGTGATTCGGGACAGGGGCTTGGGAACACTGAAGCTTTCTTT
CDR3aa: CATSDSGQGLGNTEAFF

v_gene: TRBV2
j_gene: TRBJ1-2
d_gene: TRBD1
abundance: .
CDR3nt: TGTGCCAGCAGCCCGGGACAGACACGTCATGGCTACACCTTC
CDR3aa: CASSPGQTRHGYTF